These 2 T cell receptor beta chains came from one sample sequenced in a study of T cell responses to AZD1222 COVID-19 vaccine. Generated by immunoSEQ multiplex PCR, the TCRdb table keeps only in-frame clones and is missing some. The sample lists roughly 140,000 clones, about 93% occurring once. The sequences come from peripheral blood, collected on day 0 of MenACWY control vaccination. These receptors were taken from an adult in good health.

The CDR3: CSVSGGNEQYF. The CDR3 DNA reads as TGCAGCGTCTCAGGGGGCAACGAGCAGTACTTC. The gene calls are TRBV29-1 and TRBJ2-7; 8 bases align to TRBD1. The germline CDR1 and CDR2 sequences are SQVTM and ANQGSEA. The junction had 3 bases not matched to a gene; V was cut back by 6 bases and J by 5 bases. The CDR3 has 11 residues.

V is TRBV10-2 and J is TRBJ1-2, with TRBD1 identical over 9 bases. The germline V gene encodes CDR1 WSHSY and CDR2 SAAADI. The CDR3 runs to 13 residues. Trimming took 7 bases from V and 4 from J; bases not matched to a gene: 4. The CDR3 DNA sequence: TGCGCCAGCACCGGGACAGGGAGCTATGGCTACACCTTC. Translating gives CASTGTGSYGYTF.